A selection of T cell receptor beta chains follows, all from one sample in a study of blood T cells in healthy people across ages. TCRdb used MiXCR to reprocess the 5' RACE reads, holding one entry per CDR3 protein. The repertoire consists of about 1,800,000 distinct CDR3 sequences, with over 25% occurring once and the leading ten covering over 7%. The sample comprised blood. Every receptor here comes from a woman between 25 and 40 years old in good health. The CDR3 runs from the conserved cysteine through the conserved F or W. D genes are given only for firm matches. Clone size is shown for a subset of rows, as once, few, many or a class of expanded clone.

TRBV20-1	TRBJ2-5	many	.	TGCAGTGCGAATACAGGGGGGGCAAAGACCCAGTACTTC	CSANTGGAKTQYF
TRBV5-4	TRBJ1-2	once	.	TGTGCCAGCAGCTTGGGTGGTATCTACACCTTC	CASSLGGIYTF
TRBV7-2	TRBJ2-3	.	TRBD2	TGTGCCAGCACCAAAGCCAGCGGGGGGTACCTTGACACAGATACGCAGTATTTT	CASTKASGGYLDTDTQYF
TRBV6-5	TRBJ1-5	.	TRBD1	TGTGCCAGCAGTAATGACAGGGGCAATCAGCCCCAGCATTTT	CASSNDRGNQPQHF
TRBV3-1	TRBJ1-2	few	TRBD1	TGTGCCAGCAGCCAGGAGGACAGGGGTTCCGGCTACACCTTC	CASSQEDRGSGYTF
TRBV21-1	TRBJ2-5	.	.	TGTGCCAGCAGCAAGCCTAGCGGGGGACACCAAGAGCCCCAGTACTTC	CASSKPSGGHQEPQYF
TRBV12-3/TRBV12-4	TRBJ2-5	.	TRBD2	TGTGCCAGCAGTCCAGGACTAGCCATAGAGCAGTACTTC	CASSPGLAIEQYF
TRBV6-1	TRBJ1-6	.	.	TGTGCCAGCAAGGGTGCCCCAGTAACAGGGAAAGGCGTCAATTCACCCCTCCACTTT	CASKGAPVTGKGVNSPLHF
TRBV20-1	TRBJ1-4	.	TRBD1	TGCAGTGCTGCCTACAGGGGGGCGGATGAAAAACTGTTTTTT	CSAAYRGADEKLFF
TRBV20-1	TRBJ2-2	.	TRBD1	TGCAGTGCTAGAGTCGACAGGGGACCGAACACCGGGGAGCTGTTTTTT	CSARVDRGPNTGELFF
TRBV5-1	TRBJ1-2	few	.	TGCGCCAGCAGCTTGGCTCGGGGACCTCTACGTGGCCACACCTTC	CASSLARGPLRGHTF
TRBV20-1	TRBJ2-3	many	.	TGCAGTGCTAGCCACCCTAGGGAAGGAGGAGATACGCAGTATTTT	CSASHPREGGDTQYF
TRBV7-2	TRBJ2-2	few	TRBD1	TGTGCCAGCAGCCCGGGACAGGGGGCTGCCGGGGAGCTGTTTTTT	CASSPGQGAAGELFF
TRBV6-2/TRBV6-3	TRBJ1-5	few	TRBD1	TGTGCCAGCAGGGGGACAGGGCAGGAGCCCCAGCATTTT	CASRGTGQEPQHF
TRBV5-5	TRBJ2-1	.	.	TGTGCCAGCAGCTTGACTGTGGTTCTTAGCTCCTACAATGAGCAGTTCTTC	CASSLTVVLSSYNEQFF
TRBV4-3	TRBJ2-7	few	TRBD1	TGCGCCAGCAGCCAAGAAGTGACAGGGGGCTACGAGCAGTACTTC	CASSQEVTGGYEQYF
TRBV24-1	TRBJ2-1	few	.	TGTGCCACCAGTGATGGCAACCTAGGGAGCTACAATGAGCAGTTCTTC	CATSDGNLGSYNEQFF
TRBV6-1	TRBJ2-4	.	.	TGTGCCAGCAGCGACCGGGACTCTCGCATTCAGTACTTC	CASSDRDSRIQYF
TRBV20-1	TRBJ2-1	.	TRBD2	TGCAGTGCCCCGGGACTAGCGGAGTACAATGAGCAGTTCTTC	CSAPGLAEYNEQFF
TRBV12-5	TRBJ2-1	.	.	TGTGCTAGTGGTTTGCTCACAGGTGGAGGCCATCAGTTCTTC	CASGLLTGGGHQFF
TRBV10-2	TRBJ2-3	few	TRBD2	TGCGCCAGCAGTGAAAGCGGGAGGGTAGATACGCAGTATTTT	CASSESGRVDTQYF
TRBV5-1	TRBJ2-1	.	TRBD2	TGCGCCAGCAGCGAGACTAGCGGGGGGCCCAGTGAGCAGTTCTTC	CASSETSGGPSEQFF
TRBV27	TRBJ2-6	many	.	TGTGCCAGCAGTTCGCCGACGTCCTCTGGGGCCAACGTCCTGACTTTC	CASSSPTSSGANVLTF
TRBV11-3	TRBJ1-1	few	.	TGTGCCAGCAGCTTAAAGGGCACCACTGAAGCTTTCTTT	CASSLKGTTEAFF
TRBV11-3	TRBJ2-6	few	TRBD2	TGTGCCAGCGAACATCGGGGGGACCCCTCGGAGGCCAACGTCCTGACTTTC	CASEHRGDPSEANVLTF
TRBV11-2	TRBJ2-3	once	TRBD2	TGTGCCAGCAGACCCATAGCGGGGGGGCCAATTCAGTATTTT	CASRPIAGGPIQYF
TRBV25-1	TRBJ2-5	many	.	TGTGCCAGCAATGAATTAGAGACCCAGTACTTC	CASNELETQYF
TRBV5-1	TRBJ2-3	.	.	TGCGCCAGCAGCTGGTTCGGGGGCACAGATACGCAGTATTTT	CASSWFGGTDTQYF
TRBV20-1	TRBJ1-1	.	.	TGCAGTGCTAGAAATGGAGGGAACACTGAAGCTTTCTTT	CSARNGGNTEAFF
TRBV9	TRBJ2-6	.	TRBD2	TGTGCCAGCAGTGCGACTAGCGGGAGCTCTGGGGCCAACGTCCGGACTTTC	CASSATSGSSGANVRTF
TRBV3-1	TRBJ2-5	many	.	TGTGCCAGCAGCCAAGCAATGGCCCAAGAGACCCAGTACTTC	CASSQAMAQETQYF
TRBV5-1	TRBJ2-3	.	TRBD2	TGCGCCAGCGCCCTGGGCCTAGCGGGAGGAGATACGCAGTATTTT	CASALGLAGGDTQYF
TRBV5-5	TRBJ2-1	.	TRBD2	TGTGCCAGCAGCTTGGTGGGGACTAGCGGGAGTTATGGGCAGTTCTTC	CASSLVGTSGSYGQFF
TRBV7-2	TRBJ2-7	many	.	TGTGCCAGCAGCGCAAACCCAGGGGCGTACGAGCAGTACTTC	CASSANPGAYEQYF
TRBV24-1	TRBJ1-1	.	.	TGTGCCACCAGTGATGCAGGGGCCACTGAAGCTTTCTTT	CATSDAGATEAFF
TRBV2	TRBJ2-7	.	.	TGTGCCAGCACCGCGGGACTGTCCTACGAGCAGTACTTC	CASTAGLSYEQYF
TRBV2	TRBJ2-7	few	.	TGTGCCAGCAGCCACCCTCCCGAGCAGTACTTC	CASSHPPEQYF
TRBV3-1	TRBJ2-7	few	.	TGTGCCAGCAGCCAAGTAGCTCAGCAAGGCTCCTACGAGCAGTACTTC	CASSQVAQQGSYEQYF
TRBV19	TRBJ2-5	.	TRBD2	TGTGCCACCCATGGGACTAGCGGGACCCTCGGGCAGCAGTACTTC	CATHGTSGTLGQQYF
TRBV6-1	TRBJ2-7	few	TRBD1	TGTGCCTACAGGGGTTTCCTCTACGAGCAGTACTTC	CAYRGFLYEQYF
TRBV19	TRBJ1-1	.	.	TGTGCCAGTAGTATAGTGGGTGGCGGGACTGAAGCTTTCTTT	CASSIVGGGTEAFF
TRBV4-1	TRBJ2-5	many	TRBD1	TGCGCCAGCAGCCAAGCTCCGACAGGGGGCTGGGAGACCCAGTACTTC	CASSQAPTGGWETQYF
TRBV20-1	TRBJ2-5	few	.	TGCAGTGCTCCGGTCGGGGGCCAAGAGACCCAGTACTTC	CSAPVGGQETQYF
TRBV12-3/TRBV12-4	TRBJ2-7	many	TRBD2	TGTGCCAGCAGCTCCCTTGGGGTAGCGGGCTACGAGCAGTACTTC	CASSSLGVAGYEQYF
TRBV7-2	TRBJ1-3	.	.	TGTGCCAGCAGCTTAAAACGAGCTGGCTCTGGAAACACCATATATTTT	CASSLKRAGSGNTIYF
TRBV4-1	TRBJ1-2	.	TRBD1	TGCGCCAGCAGCGCGGACAGGGGGAAATACACCTTC	CASSADRGKYTF
TRBV3-1	TRBJ2-1	.	TRBD1	TGTGCCAGCAGCCATGGGGACAGGTACAATGAGCAGTTCTTC	CASSHGDRYNEQFF
TRBV12-3/TRBV12-4	TRBJ1-2	.	.	TGTGCCAGCACCTCAGACAGTAAAGCCAACTATGGCTACACCTTC	CASTSDSKANYGYTF